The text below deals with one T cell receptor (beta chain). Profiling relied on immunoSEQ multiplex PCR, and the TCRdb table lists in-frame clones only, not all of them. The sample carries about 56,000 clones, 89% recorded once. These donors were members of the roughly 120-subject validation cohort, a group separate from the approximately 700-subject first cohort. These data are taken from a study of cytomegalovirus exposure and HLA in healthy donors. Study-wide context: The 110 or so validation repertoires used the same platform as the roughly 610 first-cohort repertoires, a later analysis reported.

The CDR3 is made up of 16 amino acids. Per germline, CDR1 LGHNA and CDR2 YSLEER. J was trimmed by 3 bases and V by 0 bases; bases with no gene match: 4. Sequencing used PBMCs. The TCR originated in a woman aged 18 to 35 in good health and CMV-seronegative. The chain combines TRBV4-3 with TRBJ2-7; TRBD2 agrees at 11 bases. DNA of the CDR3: TGCGCCAGCAGCCAAGATACTAGCGGGAGTTACTACGAGCAGTACTTC. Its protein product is CASSQDTSGSYYEQYF.